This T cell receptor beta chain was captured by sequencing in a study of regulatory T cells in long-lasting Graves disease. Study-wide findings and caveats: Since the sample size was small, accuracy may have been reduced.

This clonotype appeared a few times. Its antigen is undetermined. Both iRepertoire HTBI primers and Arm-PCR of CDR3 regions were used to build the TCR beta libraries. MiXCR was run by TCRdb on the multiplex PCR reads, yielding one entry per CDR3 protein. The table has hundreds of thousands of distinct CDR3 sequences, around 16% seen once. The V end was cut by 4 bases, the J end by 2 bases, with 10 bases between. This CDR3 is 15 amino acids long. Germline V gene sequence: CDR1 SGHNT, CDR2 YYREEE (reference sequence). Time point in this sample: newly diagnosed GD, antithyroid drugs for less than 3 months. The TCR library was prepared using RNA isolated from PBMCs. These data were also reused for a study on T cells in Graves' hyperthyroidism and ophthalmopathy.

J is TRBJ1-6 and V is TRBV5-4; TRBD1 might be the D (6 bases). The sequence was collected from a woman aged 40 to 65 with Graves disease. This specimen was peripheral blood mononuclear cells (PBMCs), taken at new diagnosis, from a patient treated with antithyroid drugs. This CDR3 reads CASSAQGTYNSPLHF. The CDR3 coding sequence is TGTGCCAGCAGCGCACAGGGCACCTATAATTCACCCCTCCACTTT.